Sequencing of this T cell receptor beta chain was carried out in a study of CD8+ T cells in alopecia areata. Findings and limits, study-wide: Researchers report lesional scalp, most notably alopecia totalis/universalis, outstripped normal scalp in clonality. Tissue-resident alphabeta T cells belonging to normal skin likewise get sequenced within scalp specimens. Scalp and blood samples kept many expanded lesional clones throughout tofacitinib.

The sequencing template was cDNA reverse transcribed from extracted RNA. Data came from immunoSEQ multiplex PCR; TCRdb stores just in-frame clones and leaves some out. Of 180,000 or so clones in the sample, about 48% are singletons; the top ten hold roughly 10%. Points on this clone: No antigen is known for it.

As to treatment: oral pan-JAK inhibitor, 5-10 mg twice daily. With 4 bases removed from V and 2 bases from J, the gap between germline ends came to 13 bases. CDR3 length equals 15 residues. The V gene's germline CDR1 is SGHDT and CDR2 YYEEEE. The sequence was obtained from a human donor with alopecia areata. The starting material was CD8+ T cells sorted from blood, obtained at week 24, from a patient treated with tofacitinib. J is TRBJ2-1 and V is TRBV5-6, with a possible D match to TRBD2 (6 bases). The CDR3 region is CASSTYGGPYNEQFF. The DNA of the CDR3 is TGTGCCAGCAGCACCTACGGGGGACCCTACAATGAGCAGTTCTTC.